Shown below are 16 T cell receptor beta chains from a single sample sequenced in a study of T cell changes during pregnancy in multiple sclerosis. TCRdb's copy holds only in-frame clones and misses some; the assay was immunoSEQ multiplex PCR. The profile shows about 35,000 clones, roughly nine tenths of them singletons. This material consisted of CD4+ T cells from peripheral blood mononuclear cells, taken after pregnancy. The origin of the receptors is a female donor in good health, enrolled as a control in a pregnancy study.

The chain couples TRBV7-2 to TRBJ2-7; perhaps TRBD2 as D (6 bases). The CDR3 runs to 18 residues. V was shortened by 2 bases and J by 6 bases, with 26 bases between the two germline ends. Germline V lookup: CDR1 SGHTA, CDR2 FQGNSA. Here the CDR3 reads CASSLMAAGPILGPEQYF. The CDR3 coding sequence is TGTGCCAGCAGCTTAATGGCGGCGGGGCCGATACTAGGCCCCGAGCAGTACTTC.

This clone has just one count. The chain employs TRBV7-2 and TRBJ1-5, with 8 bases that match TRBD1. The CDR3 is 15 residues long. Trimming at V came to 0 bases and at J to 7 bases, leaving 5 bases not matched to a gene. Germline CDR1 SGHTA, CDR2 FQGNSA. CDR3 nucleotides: TGTGCCAGCAGCTTAGCCAGGGGGCTTGAGCAGCCCCAGCATTTT. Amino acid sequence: CASSLARGLEQPQHF. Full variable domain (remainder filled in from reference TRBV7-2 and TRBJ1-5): GAGVSQSPSNKVTEKGKDVELRCDPISGHTALYWYRQSLGQGLEFLIYFQGNSAPDKSGLPSDRFSAERTGGSVSTLTIQRTQQEDSAVYLCASSLARGLEQPQHFGDGTRLSIL.

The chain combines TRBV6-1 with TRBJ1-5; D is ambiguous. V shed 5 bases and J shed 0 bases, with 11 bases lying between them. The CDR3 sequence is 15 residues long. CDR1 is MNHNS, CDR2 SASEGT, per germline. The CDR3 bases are TGTGCCAGCAGTCCCGCGGGTTATAGCAATCAGCCCCAGCATTTT. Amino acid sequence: CASSPAGYSNQPQHF.

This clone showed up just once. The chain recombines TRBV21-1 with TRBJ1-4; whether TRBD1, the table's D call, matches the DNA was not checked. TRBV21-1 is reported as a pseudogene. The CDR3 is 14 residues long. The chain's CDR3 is CASPSGGAREKLFF. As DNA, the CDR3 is TGTGCCAGCCCCTCGGGTGGGGCCAGGGAAAAACTGTTTTTT.

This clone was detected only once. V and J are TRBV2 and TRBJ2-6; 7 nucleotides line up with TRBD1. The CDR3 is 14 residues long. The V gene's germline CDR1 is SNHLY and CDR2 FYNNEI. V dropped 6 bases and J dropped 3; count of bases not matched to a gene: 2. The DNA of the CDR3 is TGTGCCAGCAGCGACAGGGTTGGGGCCAACGTCCTGACTTTC. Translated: CASSDRVGANVLTF.

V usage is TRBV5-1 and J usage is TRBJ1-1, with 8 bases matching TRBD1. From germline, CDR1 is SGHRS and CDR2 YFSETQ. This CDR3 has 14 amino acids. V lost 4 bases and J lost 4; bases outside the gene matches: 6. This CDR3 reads CASSLQGGGTEAFF. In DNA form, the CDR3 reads TGCGCCAGCAGCCTACAGGGGGGGGGCACTGAAGCTTTCTTT.

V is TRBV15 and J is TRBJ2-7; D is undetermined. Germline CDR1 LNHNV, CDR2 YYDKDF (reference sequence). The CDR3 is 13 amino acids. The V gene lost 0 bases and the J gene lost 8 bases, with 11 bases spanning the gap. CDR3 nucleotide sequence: TGTGCCACCAGCAGAGATGTAGTGAGCCAGCAGTACTTC. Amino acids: CATSRDVVSQQYF.

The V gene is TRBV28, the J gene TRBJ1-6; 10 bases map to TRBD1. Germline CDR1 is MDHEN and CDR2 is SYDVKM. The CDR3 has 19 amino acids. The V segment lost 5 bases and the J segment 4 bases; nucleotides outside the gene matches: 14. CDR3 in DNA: TGTGCCAGCAGTCCCTGGGGACAGGGGCCCAACCCTTATAATTCACCCCTCCACTTT. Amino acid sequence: CASSPWGQGPNPYNSPLHF.

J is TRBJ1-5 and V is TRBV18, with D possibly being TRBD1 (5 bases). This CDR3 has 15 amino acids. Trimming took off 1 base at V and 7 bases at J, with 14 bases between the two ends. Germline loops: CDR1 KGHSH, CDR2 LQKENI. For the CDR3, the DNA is TGTGCCAGCTCACCACGTGAAGGGCGGGGGCAGCCCCAGCATTTT. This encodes CASSPREGRGQPQHF.

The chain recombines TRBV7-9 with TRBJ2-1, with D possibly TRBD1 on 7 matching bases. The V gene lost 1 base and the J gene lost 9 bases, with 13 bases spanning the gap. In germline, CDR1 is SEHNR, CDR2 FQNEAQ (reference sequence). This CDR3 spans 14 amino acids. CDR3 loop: CASSLVGGGSEQFF. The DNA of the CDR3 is TGTGCCAGCAGCTTAGTAGGAGGGGGCAGTGAGCAGTTCTTC. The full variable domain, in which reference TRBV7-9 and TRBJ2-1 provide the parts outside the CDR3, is DTGVSQNPRHKITKRGQNVTFRCDPISEHNRLYWYRQTLGQGPEFLTYFQNEAQLEKSRLLSDRFSAERPKGSFSTLEIQRTEQGDSAMYLCASSLVGGGSEQFFGPGTRLTVL.

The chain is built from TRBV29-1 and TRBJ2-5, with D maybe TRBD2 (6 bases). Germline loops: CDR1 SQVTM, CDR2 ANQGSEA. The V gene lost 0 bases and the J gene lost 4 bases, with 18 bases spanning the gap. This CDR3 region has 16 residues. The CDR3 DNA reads TGCAGCGTTGAAGAGGGGTTCGGCGGGGCAGGAGAGACCCAGTACTTC. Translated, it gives CSVEEGFGGAGETQYF. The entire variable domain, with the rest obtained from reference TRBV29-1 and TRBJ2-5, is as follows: SAVISQKPSRDICQRGTSLTIQCQVDSQVTMMFWYRQQPGQSLTLIATANQGSEATYESGFVIDKFPISRPNLTFSTLTVSNMSPEDSSIYLCSVEEGFGGAGETQYFGPGTRLLVL.

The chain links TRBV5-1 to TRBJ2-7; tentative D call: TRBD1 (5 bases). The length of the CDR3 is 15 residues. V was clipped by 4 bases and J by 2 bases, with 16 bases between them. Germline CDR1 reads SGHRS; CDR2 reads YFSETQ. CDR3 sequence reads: CASSRDGAGTYEQYF. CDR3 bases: TGCGCCAGCAGCCGCGATGGGGCAGGAACCTACGAGCAGTACTTC.

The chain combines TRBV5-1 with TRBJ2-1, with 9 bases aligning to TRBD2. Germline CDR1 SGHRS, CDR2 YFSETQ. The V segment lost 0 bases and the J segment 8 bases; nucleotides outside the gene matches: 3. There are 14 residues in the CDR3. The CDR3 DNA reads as TGCGCCAGCAGCTTGGCGGGCGGGAGGGATGAGCAGTTCTTC. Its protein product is CASSLAGGRDEQFF.

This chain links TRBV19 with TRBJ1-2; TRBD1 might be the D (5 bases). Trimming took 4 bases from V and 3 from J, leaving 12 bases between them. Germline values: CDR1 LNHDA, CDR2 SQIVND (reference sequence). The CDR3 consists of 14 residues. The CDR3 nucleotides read TGTGCCAGTAGTAATGGAGGGACGGACTATGGCTACACCTTC. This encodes CASSNGGTDYGYTF. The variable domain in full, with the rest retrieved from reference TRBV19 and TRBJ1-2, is DGGITQSPKYLFRKEGQNVTLSCEQNLNHDAMYWYRQDPGQGLRLIYYSQIVNDFQKGDIAEGYSVSREKKESFPLTVTSAQKNPTAFYLCASSNGGTDYGYTFGSGTRLTVV.

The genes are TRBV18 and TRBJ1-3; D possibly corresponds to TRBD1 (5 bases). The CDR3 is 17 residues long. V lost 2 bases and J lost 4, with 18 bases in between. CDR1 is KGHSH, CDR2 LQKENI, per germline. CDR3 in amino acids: CASSPAGPIRPGNTIYF. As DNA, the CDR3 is TGTGCCAGCTCACCAGCAGGGCCCATACGGCCGGGAAACACCATATATTTT. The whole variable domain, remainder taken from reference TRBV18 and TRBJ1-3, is NAGVMQNPRHLVRRRGQEARLRCSPMKGHSHVYWYRQLPEEGLKFMVYLQKENIIDESGMPKERFSAEFPKEGPSILRIQQVVRGDSAAYFCASSPAGPIRPGNTIYFGEGSWLTVV.

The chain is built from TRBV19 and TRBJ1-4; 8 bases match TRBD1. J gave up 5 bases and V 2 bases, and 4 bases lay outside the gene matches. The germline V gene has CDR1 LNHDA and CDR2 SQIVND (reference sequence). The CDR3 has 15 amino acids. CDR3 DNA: TGTGCCAGTAGTATAAGGACAGGGAACAATGAAAAACTGTTTTTT. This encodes CASSIRTGNNEKLFF.